The rows below give T cell receptor beta chains drawn from one sample of a study of cytomegalovirus exposure and HLA in healthy donors. Assay: immunoSEQ multiplex PCR; the TCRdb copy retains only in-frame clones and omits some. The table has 90,000 to 100,000 clones, around two thirds seen once. Material: PBMCs. These receptors were collected from a man aged 25-40 years in good health and CMV-seronegative. Both conserved end residues are part of each CDR3. A D gene is named only where the DNA matches it firmly. Clone size appears in some rows only: once, few, many, or a class for an expanded clone.

size,V,D,J,CDR3,DNA
once,TRBV27,TRBD2,TRBJ2-7,CASSSIAGSDYEQYF,TGTGCCAGCAGTTCCATAGCGGGGTCGGACTACGAGCAGTACTTC
.,TRBV10-3,.,TRBJ1-2,CAITLGGLTYF,TGTGCCATCACTTTAGGGGGTCTAACATACTTC
.,TRBV11-2,.,TRBJ2-5,CASSPGSGLKYQETQYF,TGTGCCAGCAGCCCCGGCAGCGGACTTAAATACCAAGAGACCCAGTACTTC
.,TRBV5-7,.,TRBJ1-2,CASSSINCYGYTF,TGTGCCAGCAGCTCTATCAATTGCTATGGCTACACCTTC
.,TRBV9,TRBD1,TRBJ2-3,CASSVGAGQGFDTQYF,TGTGCCAGCAGCGTAGGAGCGGGACAGGGATTTGATACGCAGTATTTT
.,TRBV6-1,.,TRBJ2-5,CASSDVVALGETQYF,TGTGCCAGCAGTGACGTGGTAGCGCTGGGGGAGACCCAGTACTTC
.,TRBV5-5,.,TRBJ1-3,CASSLDGLSGNTIYF,TGTGCCAGCAGCCTCGACGGACTCTCTGGAAACACCATATATTTT
.,TRBV7-9,TRBD1,TRBJ1-6,CASSPTGIRGSPLHF,TGTGCCAGCAGCCCGACAGGGATTCGGGGTTCACCCCTCCACTTT
.,TRBV7-9,.,TRBJ1-1,CASSLIPLGLNTEAFF,TGTGCCAGCAGCTTAATTCCGTTGGGGCTGAACACTGAAGCTTTCTTT
.,TRBV5-1,TRBD1,TRBJ1-1,CASSPWTGEEGTEAFF,TGCGCCAGCAGCCCCTGGACAGGGGAGGAGGGTACTGAAGCTTTCTTT
once,TRBV5-1,.,TRBJ1-4,CASSLGAVSGTTTNEKLFF,TGCGCCAGCAGCTTGGGGGCTGTGAGCGGGACAACAACTAATGAAAAACTGTTTTTT
.,TRBV6-6,TRBD1,TRBJ2-4,CASSSGQSPIIQYF,TGTGCCAGCAGCTCGGGACAGTCCCCAATCATTCAGTACTTC
.,TRBV19,.,TRBJ1-1,CASSSLTGMNTEAFF,TGTGCCAGTAGTTCCCTGACAGGCATGAACACTGAAGCTTTCTTT
.,TRBV14,.,TRBJ1-6,CASSPQNSPLHF,TGTGCCAGCAGCCCCCAGAATTCACCCCTCCACTTT
.,TRBV10-1,.,TRBJ2-3,CASSPVGASTDTQYF,TGCGCCAGCAGTCCTGTGGGGGCGTCCACAGATACGCAGTATTTT
.,TRBV7-6,.,TRBJ1-2,CASSLEGLYGYTF,TGTGCCAGCAGCTTAGAGGGGCTCTATGGCTACACCTTC